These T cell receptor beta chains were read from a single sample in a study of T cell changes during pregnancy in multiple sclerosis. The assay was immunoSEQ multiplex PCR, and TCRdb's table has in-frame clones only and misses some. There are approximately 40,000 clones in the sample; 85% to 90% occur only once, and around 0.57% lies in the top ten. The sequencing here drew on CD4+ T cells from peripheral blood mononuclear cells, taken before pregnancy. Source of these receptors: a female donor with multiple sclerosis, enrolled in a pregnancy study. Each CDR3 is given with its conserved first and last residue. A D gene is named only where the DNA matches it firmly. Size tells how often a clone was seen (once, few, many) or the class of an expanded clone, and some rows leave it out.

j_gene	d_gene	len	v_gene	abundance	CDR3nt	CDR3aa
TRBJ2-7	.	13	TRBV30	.	TGTGCCTGGAGTGTCGGGGGTCCCTACGAGCAGTACTTC	CAWSVGGPYEQYF
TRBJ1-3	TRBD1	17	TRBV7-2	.	TGTGCCAGCAGTTTTAGAGCACAGGGGGTAGGTGGAAACACCATATATTTT	CASSFRAQGVGGNTIYF
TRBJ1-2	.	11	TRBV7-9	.	TGTGCCAGCAGCCTTATCGATGGCTACACCTTC	CASSLIDGYTF
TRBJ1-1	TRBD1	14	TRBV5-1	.	TGCGCCAGCAGCATGGGACAGGGGGCTCCTGAAGCTTTCTTT	CASSMGQGAPEAFF
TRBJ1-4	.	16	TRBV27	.	TGTGCCAGCAGTTGGACAGCAGGGGCAACTAATGAAAAACTGTTTTTT	CASSWTAGATNEKLFF
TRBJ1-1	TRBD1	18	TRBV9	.	TGTGCCAGCAGCGTAGGGGGAGGGACAGGGGGCCCGAACACTGAAGCTTTCTTT	CASSVGGGTGGPNTEAFF
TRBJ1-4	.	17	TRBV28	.	TGTGCCAGCAGTTTAAGGGGCCCCGCTGAGTATAATGAAAAACTGTTTTTT	CASSLRGPAEYNEKLFF
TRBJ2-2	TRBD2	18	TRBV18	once	TGTGCCAGCTCACCGACTAGCGTACTTTCGGGTTTGGCCGGGGAGCTGTTTTTT	CASSPTSVLSGLAGELFF
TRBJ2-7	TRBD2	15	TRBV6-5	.	TGTGCCAGCAGCCCGAGCGGGGCCCTCTCCTACGAGCAGTACTTC	CASSPSGALSYEQYF
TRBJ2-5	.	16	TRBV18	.	TGTGCCAGCTCCGATAGGGCGCGGGGGCCACAAGAGACCCAGTACTTC	CASSDRARGPQETQYF
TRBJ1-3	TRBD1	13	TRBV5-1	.	TGCGCCAGCAGCGACAGGGCTGGAAACACCATATATTTT	CASSDRAGNTIYF
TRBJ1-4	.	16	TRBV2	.	TGTGCCAGCAGCCGAGGACATGTCGCAACTAATGAAAAACTGTTTTTT	CASSRGHVATNEKLFF
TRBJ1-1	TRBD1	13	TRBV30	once	TGTGCCTGCAAAACAGGGGGCGTGTTGGGAGCTTTCTTT	CACKTGGVLGAFF
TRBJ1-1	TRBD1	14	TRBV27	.	TGTGCCAGCAGTTTAAAACAGGGGGACACTGAAGCTTTCTTT	CASSLKQGDTEAFF
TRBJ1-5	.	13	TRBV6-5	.	TGTGCCAGCAGTTACCGTTCCAATCAGCCCCAGCATTTT	CASSYRSNQPQHF
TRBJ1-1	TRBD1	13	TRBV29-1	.	TGCAGCGTTTTGACAGGGTGGGGCACTGAAGCTTTCTTT	CSVLTGWGTEAFF
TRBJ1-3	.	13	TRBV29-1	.	TGCAGCGGTAGAAAAGCCGCTGGAAACACCATATATTTT	CSGRKAAGNTIYF
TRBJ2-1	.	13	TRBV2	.	TGTGCCAGCAGTGAGGCCCTCGACAATGAGCAGTTCTTC	CASSEALDNEQFF
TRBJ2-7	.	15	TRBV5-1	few	TGCGCCAGCAGCTCCGCAGGGTATCCTGGGAACGAGCAGTACTTC	CASSSAGYPGNEQYF
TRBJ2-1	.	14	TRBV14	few	TGTGCCAGCAGCCAAGAGGATTACGAGACAGAGCAGTTCTTC	CASSQEDYETEQFF
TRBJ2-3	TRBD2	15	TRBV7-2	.	TGTGCCAGCAGCTTGTTTTCTAGCGGGGCAGATACGCAGTATTTT	CASSLFSSGADTQYF
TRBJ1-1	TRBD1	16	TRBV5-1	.	TGCGCCAGCAGCTCTGGGACAGCCCTTAGTAACACTGAAGCTTTCTTT	CASSSGTALSNTEAFF
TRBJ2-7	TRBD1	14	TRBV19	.	TGTGCCAGTTCTGAGTCGGACAGGTTCTACGAGCAGTACTTC	CASSESDRFYEQYF
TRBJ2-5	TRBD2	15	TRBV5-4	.	TGTGCCAGCAGCACCCGGACTAGCGGGCAAGAGACCCAGTACTTC	CASSTRTSGQETQYF
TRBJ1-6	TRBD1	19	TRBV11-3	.	TGTGCCAGCAGCTTAGACTCGCAGGGGGACTTGGGGTATAATTCACCCCTCCACTTT	CASSLDSQGDLGYNSPLHF
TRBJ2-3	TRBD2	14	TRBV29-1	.	TGCAGCGTAGGGACTAGCGGGGCTGGAGATACGCAGTATTTT	CSVGTSGAGDTQYF
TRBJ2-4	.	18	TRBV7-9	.	TGTGCCAGCAGCCCACCCCTAGCGCAGCCTCTAGCCAAAAACATTCAGTACTTC	CASSPPLAQPLAKNIQYF
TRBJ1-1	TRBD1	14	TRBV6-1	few	TGTGCCAGCACTCTCTCGACAGGGGGAGCTGAAGCTTTCTTT	CASTLSTGGAEAFF
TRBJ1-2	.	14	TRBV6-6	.	TGTGCCAGCACCCTACGAGGGTCTAACTATGGCTACACCTTC	CASTLRGSNYGYTF
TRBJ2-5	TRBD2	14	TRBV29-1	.	TGCAGCGCGGCTAGCGGGGGGGCCCGGGAGACCCAGTACTTC	CSAASGGARETQYF
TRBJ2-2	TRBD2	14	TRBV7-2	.	TGTGCCAGCAGCTCGGGACTAGCGGCCGGGGAGCTGTTTTTT	CASSSGLAAGELFF
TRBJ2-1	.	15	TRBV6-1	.	TGTGCCAGCAGGCCCACGGGTAATCCCTACAATGAGCAGTTCTTC	CASRPTGNPYNEQFF
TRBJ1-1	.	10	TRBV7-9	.	TGTGCCAGCAGCTTATTGGAGGCTTTCTTT	CASSLLEAFF
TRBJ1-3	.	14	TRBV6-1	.	TGTGCCAGCAGTGATTGGGGAGGTGGAAACACCATATATTTT	CASSDWGGGNTIYF
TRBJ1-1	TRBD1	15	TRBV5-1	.	TGCGCCAGCAGCTTGGCACAGGGGGCAGGCACTGAAGCTTTCTTT	CASSLAQGAGTEAFF
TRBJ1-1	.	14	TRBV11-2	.	TGTGCCAGCAGCATGGGACTCATGAACACTGAAGCTTTCTTT	CASSMGLMNTEAFF
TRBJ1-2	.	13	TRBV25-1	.	TGTGCCAGCAGTCATGGGTCGGGGTCGGGCTACACCTTC	CASSHGSGSGYTF
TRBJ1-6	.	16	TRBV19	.	TGTGCCAGTAGTACGAGGCGGGGGCAGGGCGGTTCACCCCTCCACTTT	CASSTRRGQGGSPLHF
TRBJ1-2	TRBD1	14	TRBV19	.	TGTGCCAGTAGCGAAACAGCCCGGGACAGCGGCTACACCTTC	CASSETARDSGYTF
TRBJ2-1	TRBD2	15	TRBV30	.	TGTGCCTGGAGTGTACTCTGGGGGACTAACAATGAGCAGTTCTTC	CAWSVLWGTNNEQFF
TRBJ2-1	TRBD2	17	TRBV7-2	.	TGTGCCAGCAGCTTAGTCGGGACTAGCGGGGGTCTGAATGAGCAGTTCTTC	CASSLVGTSGGLNEQFF
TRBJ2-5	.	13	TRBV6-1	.	TGTGCCAGCAGTGGCAACAGGGTGGAGACCCAGTACTTC	CASSGNRVETQYF
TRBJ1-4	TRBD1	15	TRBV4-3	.	TGCGCCAGCAGCCAAGATATGGGACAGAATGAAAAACTGTTTTTT	CASSQDMGQNEKLFF
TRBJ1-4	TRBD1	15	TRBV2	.	TGTGCCAGCAGTGCCTCCGGGACAGGGGGTGAAAAACTGTTTTTT	CASSASGTGGEKLFF
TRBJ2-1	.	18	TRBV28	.	TGTGCCAGCAGTCGCGGGGTTCGGGGGACCCCTGGGCTCAATGAGCAGTTCTTC	CASSRGVRGTPGLNEQFF
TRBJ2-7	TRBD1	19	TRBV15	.	TGTGCCACCAGCAGAGATCTTTTTGCGACCAGACAGGGGAACTACGAGCAGTACTTC	CATSRDLFATRQGNYEQYF
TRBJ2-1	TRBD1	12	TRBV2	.	TGTGCCAGCAGGTACACAGGGGATGAGCAGTTCTTC	CASRYTGDEQFF
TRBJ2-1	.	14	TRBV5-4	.	TGTGCCAGCAGCAGCGGACGGCCCTACAATGAGCAGTTCTTC	CASSSGRPYNEQFF
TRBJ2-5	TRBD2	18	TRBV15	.	TGTGCCACCAGCGGCGAAAGAATTAGCGGGGGGACCTGGGAGACCCAGTACTTC	CATSGERISGGTWETQYF